These T cell receptor beta chains were read from a single sample in a study of shared clonotypes between healthy human individuals. TCRdb's table, derived via immunoSEQ multiplex PCR, lists solely in-frame clones and lacks some. The table includes some 2,100,000 clones, 90% to 97% detected once. Sequencing was done on a sample of naive CD4+ T cells sorted from blood. All receptors come from a man between 18 and 35 years old in good health. CDR3s include the opening cysteine and the closing phenylalanine or tryptophan. The D gene is left open where the match is weak. Some rows mark clone size as missing; the rest say once, few, many or name a class of expanded clone.

TRBJ2-7 | TRBV5-4 | NA | NA | TGTGCCAGCAGCTTGAGTGGGATATTGGCTAACGAGCAGTACTTC | CASSLSGILANEQYF
TRBJ2-1 | TRBV5-1 | NA | NA | TGCGCCAGCAGCCGGGATGCCCCCTACAATGAGCAGTTCTTC | CASSRDAPYNEQFF
TRBJ1-1 | TRBV30 | NA | NA | TGTGCCTGGAGTAGAGACTGGGAAGCTTTCTTT | CAWSRDWEAFF
TRBJ1-1 | TRBV10-3 | NA | NA | TGTGCCATCACTACGGGGCCAAAGTCGAACACTGAAGCTTTCTTT | CAITTGPKSNTEAFF
TRBJ1-1 | TRBV29-1 | NA | TRBD1 | TGCAGCGTTGAAGCCCAGGGGGGGGGCACTGAAGCTTTCTTT | CSVEAQGGGTEAFF
TRBJ1-6 | TRBV11-3 | NA | NA | TGTGCCAGCAGCTTAGAAGTCATGAATTCACCCCTCCACTTT | CASSLEVMNSPLHF
TRBJ2-3 | TRBV5-4 | NA | NA | TGTGCCAGCAGCCCCGGTCCTGGGGGCACAGATACGCAGTATTTT | CASSPGPGGTDTQYF
TRBJ2-7 | TRBV7-9 | once | TRBD1 | TGTGCCAGCAGCTTAGCGGGACAGGGGCACTACGGGCAGTACTTC | CASSLAGQGHYGQYF
TRBJ2-1 | TRBV11-2 | NA | TRBD2 | TGTGCCAGCAGCTCAGGACTAGCGGGAAGGAATGAGCAGTTCTTC | CASSSGLAGRNEQFF
TRBJ1-2 | TRBV2 | NA | NA | TGTGCCAGCAGTGTGGGCAGGGTAGTGGATGGCTACACCTTC | CASSVGRVVDGYTF
TRBJ2-3 | TRBV7-8 | NA | NA | TGTGCCAGCAGCTTTCTCTCGGGTAGTCCGGAGTATTTT | CASSFLSGSPEYF
TRBJ2-2 | TRBV7-7 | NA | NA | TGTGCTAGCAGCTGGGCGATGGCTTTTAACACCGGGGAGCTGTTTTTT | CASSWAMAFNTGELFF
TRBJ1-4 | TRBV4-1 | NA | NA | TGCGCCAGCAGCCAAACAATACAGAGAGAGAATGAAAAACTGTTTTTT | CASSQTIQRENEKLFF
TRBJ1-1 | TRBV12-5 | once | NA | TGTGCTAGTGGTCTGGACAGCATGAACACTGAAGCTTTCTTT | CASGLDSMNTEAFF
TRBJ2-7 | TRBV5-1 | NA | TRBD1 | TGCGCCAGTCGCAGGGGGCTCCCCTACGAGCAGTACTTC | CASRRGLPYEQYF
TRBJ1-2 | TRBV25-1 | NA | TRBD1 | TGTGCCAGCAGTCTCGGGGGACAGGGGGCCTCTGGCTACACCTTC | CASSLGGQGASGYTF
TRBJ2-1 | TRBV7-3 | NA | NA | TGTGCCAGCAGCTCGGGTAGCGGCGCCGTGGCCAATGAGCAGTTCTTC | CASSSGSGAVANEQFF
TRBJ2-1 | TRBV6-1 | NA | NA | TGTGCCAGCAGCCCTCGGGAGTCCTTCTACAATGAGCAGTTCTTC | CASSPRESFYNEQFF
TRBJ1-5 | TRBV2 | NA | NA | TGTGCCAGCAGGATACAGGGCCCTAATCAGCCCCAGCATTTT | CASRIQGPNQPQHF
TRBJ1-1 | TRBV10-1 | NA | NA | TGCGCCAGCAGTCTACAGTCGAACACTGAAGCTTTCTTT | CASSLQSNTEAFF
TRBJ2-4 | TRBV9 | NA | NA | TGTGCCAGCAGCGTCGAAGGGACTTCCAAAAACATTCAGTACTTC | CASSVEGTSKNIQYF
TRBJ1-6 | TRBV9 | NA | NA | TGTGCCAGCAGCGTTGGCAGGGTGGATTCACCCCTCCACTTT | CASSVGRVDSPLHF
TRBJ1-1 | TRBV18 | NA | TRBD1 | TGTGCCAGCTCGCAGAACGGACAGGTTCTTGAAGCTTTCTTT | CASSQNGQVLEAFF
TRBJ2-2 | TRBV11-3 | NA | NA | TGTGCCAGCAGCTTAGAGACAGCCGGGGAGCTGTTTTTT | CASSLETAGELFF
TRBJ2-1 | TRBV4-3 | NA | NA | TGCGCCAGCAGCCAAGTTCTTGGGGAGTGGGTGGGACAGTTCTTC | CASSQVLGEWVGQFF
TRBJ1-4 | TRBV30 | NA | TRBD1 | TGTGCCTGGAGTCAGGGGGCTTATGGTGAAAAACTGTTTTTT | CAWSQGAYGEKLFF
TRBJ1-4 | TRBV4-1 | NA | TRBD1 | TGCGCCAGCAGCCAGGGGACAGGGAACCTTAATGAAAAACTGTTTTTT | CASSQGTGNLNEKLFF
TRBJ2-7 | TRBV15 | once | NA | TGTGCCACCAGCTCCGCTGGACGCAGCGAGCAGTACTTC | CATSSAGRSEQYF
TRBJ1-1 | TRBV6-6 | NA | NA | TGTGCCAGCAGTTACCCCAGGGCCAAGAGACTCACTGAAGCTTTCTTT | CASSYPRAKRLTEAFF
TRBJ2-1 | TRBV7-9 | NA | TRBD2 | TGTGCCAGCAGCTTACTAGCGGGAGGGGGTGAGCAGTTCTTC | CASSLLAGGGEQFF
TRBJ2-7 | TRBV30 | NA | TRBD1 | TGTGCCTGGACCGGACAGGGGTTGAGCTCCTACGAGCAGTACTTC | CAWTGQGLSSYEQYF
TRBJ1-1 | TRBV6-4 | NA | NA | TGTGCCAGCTCCCGGACTGTGAACACTGAAGCTTTCTTT | CASSRTVNTEAFF
TRBJ2-2 | TRBV30 | NA | NA | TGTGCCTATTCCGCGACCTACACCGGGGAGCTGTTTTTT | CAYSATYTGELFF